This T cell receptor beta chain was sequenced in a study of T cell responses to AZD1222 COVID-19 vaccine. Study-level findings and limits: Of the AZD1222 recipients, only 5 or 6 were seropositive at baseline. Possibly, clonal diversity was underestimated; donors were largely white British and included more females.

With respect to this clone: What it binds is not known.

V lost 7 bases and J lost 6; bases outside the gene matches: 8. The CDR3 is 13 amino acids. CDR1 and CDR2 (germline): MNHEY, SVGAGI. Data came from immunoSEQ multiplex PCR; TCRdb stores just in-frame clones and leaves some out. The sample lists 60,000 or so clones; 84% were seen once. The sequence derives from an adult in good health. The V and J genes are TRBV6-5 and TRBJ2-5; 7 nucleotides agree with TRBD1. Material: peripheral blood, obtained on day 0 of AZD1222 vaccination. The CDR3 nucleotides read TGTGCCAGCACTCAAGGACAGGCCCAGACCCAGTACTTC. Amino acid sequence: CASTQGQAQTQYF.